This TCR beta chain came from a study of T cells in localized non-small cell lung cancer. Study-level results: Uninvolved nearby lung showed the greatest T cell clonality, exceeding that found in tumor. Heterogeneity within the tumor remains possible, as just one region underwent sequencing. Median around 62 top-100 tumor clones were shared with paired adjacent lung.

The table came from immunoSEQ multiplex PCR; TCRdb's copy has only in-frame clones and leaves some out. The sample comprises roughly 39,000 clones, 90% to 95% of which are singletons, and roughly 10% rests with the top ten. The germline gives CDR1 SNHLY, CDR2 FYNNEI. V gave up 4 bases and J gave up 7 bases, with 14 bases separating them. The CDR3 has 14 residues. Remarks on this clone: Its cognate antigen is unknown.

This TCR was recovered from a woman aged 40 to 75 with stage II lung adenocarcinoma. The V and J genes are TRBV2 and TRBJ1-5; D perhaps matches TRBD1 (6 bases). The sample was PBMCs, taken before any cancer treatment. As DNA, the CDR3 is TGTGCCAGCAGTGGAACAGGGCGCGGGCAGCCCCAGCATTTT. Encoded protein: CASSGTGRGQPQHF.